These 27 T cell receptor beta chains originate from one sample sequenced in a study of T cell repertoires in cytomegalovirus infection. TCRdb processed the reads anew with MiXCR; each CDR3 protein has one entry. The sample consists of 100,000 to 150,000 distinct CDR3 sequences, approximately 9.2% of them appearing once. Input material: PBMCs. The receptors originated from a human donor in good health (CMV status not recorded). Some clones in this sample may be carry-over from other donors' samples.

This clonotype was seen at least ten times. CDR3: CASSIRQGAAEQYF. The CDR3 DNA reads as TGTGCCAGCAGTATCAGACAGGGGGCGGCCGAGCAGTACTTC. This chain links TRBV28 with TRBJ2-7; the match to TRBD1 covers 10 bases. The length of the CDR3 is 14 residues. Looked up from germline, CDR1 is MDHEN and CDR2 is SYDVKM. V was clipped by 5 bases and J by 6 bases; unmatched bases: 7.

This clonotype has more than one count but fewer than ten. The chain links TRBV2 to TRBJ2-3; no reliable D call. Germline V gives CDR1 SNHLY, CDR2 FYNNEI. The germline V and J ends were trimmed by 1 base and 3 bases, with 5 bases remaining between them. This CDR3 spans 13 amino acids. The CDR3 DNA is TGTGCCAGCAGTGAAGACAGAACAGATACGCAGTATTTT. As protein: CASSEDRTDTQYF.

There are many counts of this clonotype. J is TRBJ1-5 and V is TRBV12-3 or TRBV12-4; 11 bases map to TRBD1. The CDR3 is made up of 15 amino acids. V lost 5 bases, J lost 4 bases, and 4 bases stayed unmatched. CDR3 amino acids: CASSPRDRGNQPQHF. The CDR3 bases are TGTGCCAGCAGTCCCCGGGACAGGGGGAATCAGCCCCAGCATTTT.

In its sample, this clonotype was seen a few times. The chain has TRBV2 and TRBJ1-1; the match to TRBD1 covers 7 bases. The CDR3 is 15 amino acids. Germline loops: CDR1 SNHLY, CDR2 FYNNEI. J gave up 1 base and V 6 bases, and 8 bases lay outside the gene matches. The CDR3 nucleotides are TGTGCCAGCAGAATAGACAGGGACAGGAACACTGAAGCTTTCTTT. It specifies CASRIDRDRNTEAFF.

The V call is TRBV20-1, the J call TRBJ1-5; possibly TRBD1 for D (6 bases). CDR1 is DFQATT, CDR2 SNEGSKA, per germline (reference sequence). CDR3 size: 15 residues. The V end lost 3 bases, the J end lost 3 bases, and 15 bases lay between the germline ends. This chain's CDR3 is CSARLRGGSNQPQHF. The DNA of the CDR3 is TGCAGTGCTAGGCTAAGGGGGGGCTCCAATCAGCCCCAGCATTTT.

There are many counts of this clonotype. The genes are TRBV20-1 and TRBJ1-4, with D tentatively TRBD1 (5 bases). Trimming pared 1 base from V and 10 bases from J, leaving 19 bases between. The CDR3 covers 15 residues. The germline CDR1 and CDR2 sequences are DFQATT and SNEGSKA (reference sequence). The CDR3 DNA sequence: TGCAGTGCTAGAGTCTCCGGGACGCCCGGAGGAAAACTGTTTTTT. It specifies CSARVSGTPGGKLFF.

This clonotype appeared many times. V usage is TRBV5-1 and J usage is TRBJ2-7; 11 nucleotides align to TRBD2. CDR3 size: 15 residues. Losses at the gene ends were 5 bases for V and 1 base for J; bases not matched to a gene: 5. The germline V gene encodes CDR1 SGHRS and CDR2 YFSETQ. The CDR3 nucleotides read TGCGCCAGCAGAGCGGGACTAGCGGTTTCCTACGAGCAGTACTTC. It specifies CASRAGLAVSYEQYF.

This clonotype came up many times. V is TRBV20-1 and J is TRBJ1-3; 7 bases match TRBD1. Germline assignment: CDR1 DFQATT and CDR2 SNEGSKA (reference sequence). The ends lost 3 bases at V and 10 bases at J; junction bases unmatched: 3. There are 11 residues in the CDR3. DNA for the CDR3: TGCAGTGCTAGTTCACAGGGGACCATATATTTT. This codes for CSASSQGTIYF.

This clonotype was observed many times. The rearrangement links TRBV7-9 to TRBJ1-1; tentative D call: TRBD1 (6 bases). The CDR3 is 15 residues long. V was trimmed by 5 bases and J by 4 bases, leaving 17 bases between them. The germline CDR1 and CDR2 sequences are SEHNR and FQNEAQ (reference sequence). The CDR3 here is CASSPNRELSTEAFF. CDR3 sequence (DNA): TGTGCCAGCAGCCCTAACAGGGAGCTGAGCACTGAAGCTTTCTTT. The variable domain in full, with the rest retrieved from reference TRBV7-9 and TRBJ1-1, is DTGVSQNPRHKITKRGQNVTFRCDPISEHNRLYWYRQTLGQGPEFLTYFQNEAQLEKSRLLSDRFSAERPKGSFSTLEIQRTEQGDSAMYLCASSPNRELSTEAFFGQGTRLTVV.

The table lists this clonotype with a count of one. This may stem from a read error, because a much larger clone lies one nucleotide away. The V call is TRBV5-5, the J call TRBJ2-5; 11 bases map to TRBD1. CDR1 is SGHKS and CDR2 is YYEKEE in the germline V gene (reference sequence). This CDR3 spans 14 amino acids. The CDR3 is CATSWTGGSETQYF. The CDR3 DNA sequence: TGTGCCACCAGCTGGACAGGGGGCTCAGAGACCCAGTACTTC. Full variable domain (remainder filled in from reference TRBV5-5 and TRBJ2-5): DAGVTQSPTHLIKTRGQQVTLRCSPISGHKSVSWYQQVLGQGPQFIFQYYEKEERGRGNFPDRFSARQFPNYSSELNVNALLLGDSALYLCATSWTGGSETQYFGPGTRLLVL.

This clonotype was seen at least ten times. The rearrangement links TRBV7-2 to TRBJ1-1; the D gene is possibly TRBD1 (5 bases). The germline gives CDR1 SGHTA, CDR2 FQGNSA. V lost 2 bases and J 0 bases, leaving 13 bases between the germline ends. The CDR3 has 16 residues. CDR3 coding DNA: TGTGCCAGCAGCTTACAACCGGGACCGATGAACACTGAAGCTTTCTTT. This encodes CASSLQPGPMNTEAFF.

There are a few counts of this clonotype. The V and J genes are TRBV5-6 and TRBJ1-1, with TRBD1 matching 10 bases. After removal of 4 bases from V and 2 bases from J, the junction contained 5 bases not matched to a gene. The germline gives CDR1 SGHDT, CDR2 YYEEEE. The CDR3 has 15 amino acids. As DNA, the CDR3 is TGTGCCAGCAGCCGGGACAGGGGCGATAACACTGAAGCTTTCTTT. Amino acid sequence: CASSRDRGDNTEAFF.

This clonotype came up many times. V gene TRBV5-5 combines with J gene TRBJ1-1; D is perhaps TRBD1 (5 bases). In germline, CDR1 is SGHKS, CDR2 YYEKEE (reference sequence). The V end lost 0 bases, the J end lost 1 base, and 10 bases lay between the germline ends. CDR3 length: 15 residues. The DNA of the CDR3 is TGTGCCAGCAGCTTGGAAGTGACAGAGAACACTGAAGCTTTCTTT. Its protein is CASSLEVTENTEAFF. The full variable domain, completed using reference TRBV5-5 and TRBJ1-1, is DAGVTQSPTHLIKTRGQQVTLRCSPISGHKSVSWYQQVLGQGPQFIFQYYEKEERGRGNFPDRFSARQFPNYSSELNVNALLLGDSALYLCASSLEVTENTEAFFGQGTRLTVV.

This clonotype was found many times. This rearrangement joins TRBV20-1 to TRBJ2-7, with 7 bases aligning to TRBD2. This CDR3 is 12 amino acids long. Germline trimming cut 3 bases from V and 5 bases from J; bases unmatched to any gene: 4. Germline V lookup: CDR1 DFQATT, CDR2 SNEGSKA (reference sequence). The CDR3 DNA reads TGCAGTGCTAGCCTGGGAGGGGACGAGCAGTACTTC. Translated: CSASLGGDEQYF.

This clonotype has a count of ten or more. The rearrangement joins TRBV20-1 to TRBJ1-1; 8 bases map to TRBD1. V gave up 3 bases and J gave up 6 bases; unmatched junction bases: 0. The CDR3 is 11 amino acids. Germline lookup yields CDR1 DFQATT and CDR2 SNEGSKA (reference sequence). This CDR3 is CSARTGAEAFF. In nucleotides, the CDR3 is TGCAGTGCTAGGACAGGGGCTGAAGCTTTCTTT.

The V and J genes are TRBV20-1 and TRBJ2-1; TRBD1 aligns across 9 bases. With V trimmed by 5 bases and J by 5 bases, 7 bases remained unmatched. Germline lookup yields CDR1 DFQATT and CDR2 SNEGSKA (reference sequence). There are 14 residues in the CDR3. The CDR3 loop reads CSAPRTGVHNEQFF. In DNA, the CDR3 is TGCAGTGCTCCGAGGACAGGGGTACACAATGAGCAGTTCTTC.

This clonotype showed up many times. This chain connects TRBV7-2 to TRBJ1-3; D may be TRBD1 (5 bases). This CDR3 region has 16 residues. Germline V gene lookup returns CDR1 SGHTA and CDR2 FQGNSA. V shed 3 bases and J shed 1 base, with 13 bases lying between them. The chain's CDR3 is CASSFSGVGSGNTIYF. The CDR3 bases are TGTGCCAGCAGCTTTTCGGGGGTGGGATCTGGAAACACCATATATTTT.

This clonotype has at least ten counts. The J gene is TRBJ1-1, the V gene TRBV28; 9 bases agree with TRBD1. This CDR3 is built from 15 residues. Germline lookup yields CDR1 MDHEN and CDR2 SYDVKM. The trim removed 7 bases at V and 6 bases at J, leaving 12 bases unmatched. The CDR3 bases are TGTGCCAGCACTTCACCCGGGACAGGGAGGGCTGAAGCTTTCTTT. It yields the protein CASTSPGTGRAEAFF.

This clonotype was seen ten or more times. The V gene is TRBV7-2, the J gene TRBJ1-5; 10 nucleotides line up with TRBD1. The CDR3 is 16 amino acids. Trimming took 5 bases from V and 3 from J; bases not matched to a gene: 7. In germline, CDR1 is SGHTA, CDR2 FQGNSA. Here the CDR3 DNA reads TGTGCCAGCAGCCCCCTAGGGACAGGGGCCAATCAGCCCCAGCATTTT. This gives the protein CASSPLGTGANQPQHF.

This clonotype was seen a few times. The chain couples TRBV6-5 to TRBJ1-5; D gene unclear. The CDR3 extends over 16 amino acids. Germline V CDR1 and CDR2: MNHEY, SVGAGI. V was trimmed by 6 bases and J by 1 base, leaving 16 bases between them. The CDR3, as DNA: TGTGCCAGCAGACCTAAATTTGGACCGAGCAATCAGCCCCAGCATTTT. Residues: CASRPKFGPSNQPQHF.

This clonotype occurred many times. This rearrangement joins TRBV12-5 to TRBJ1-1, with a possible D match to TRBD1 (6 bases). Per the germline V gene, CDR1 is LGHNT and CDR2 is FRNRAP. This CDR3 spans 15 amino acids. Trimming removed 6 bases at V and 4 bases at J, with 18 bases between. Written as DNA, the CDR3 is TGTGCTAGTGGAATGGAGGGGGGGCCCGGCACTGAAGCTTTCTTT. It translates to CASGMEGGPGTEAFF.

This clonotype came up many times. The CDR3 coding sequence is TGTGCCAGCCGAGGGGGCTCCTATAATTCACCCCTCCACTTT. Translation: CASRGGSYNSPLHF. The chain recombines TRBV27 with TRBJ1-6, with D possibly being TRBD1 (6 bases). CDR1 and CDR2 (germline): MNHEY, SMNVEV (reference sequence). Trimming cost V 8 bases and J 0 bases, with 8 bases left between them. CDR3 length equals 14 residues.

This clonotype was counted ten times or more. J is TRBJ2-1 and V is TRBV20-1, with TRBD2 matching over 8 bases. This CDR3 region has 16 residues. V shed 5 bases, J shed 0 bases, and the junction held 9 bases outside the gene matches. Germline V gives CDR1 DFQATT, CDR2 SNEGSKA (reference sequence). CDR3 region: CSARTLAGSSYNEQFF. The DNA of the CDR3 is TGCAGTGCTCGAACTCTAGCGGGCAGCTCCTACAATGAGCAGTTCTTC.

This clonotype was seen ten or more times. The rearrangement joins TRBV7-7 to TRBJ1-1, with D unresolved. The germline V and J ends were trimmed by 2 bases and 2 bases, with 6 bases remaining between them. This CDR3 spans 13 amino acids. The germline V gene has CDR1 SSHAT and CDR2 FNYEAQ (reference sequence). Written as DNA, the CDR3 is TGTGCCAGCAGCTTATTAGCCAACACTGAAGCTTTCTTT. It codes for CASSLLANTEAFF.

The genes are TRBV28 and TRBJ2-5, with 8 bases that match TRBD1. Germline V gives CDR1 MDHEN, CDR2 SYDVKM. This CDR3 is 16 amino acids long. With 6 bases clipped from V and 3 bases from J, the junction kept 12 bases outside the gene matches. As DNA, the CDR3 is TGTGCCAGCAGCTCTAACTCAACAGGGGGTGAAGAGACCCAGTACTTC. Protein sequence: CASSSNSTGGEETQYF.

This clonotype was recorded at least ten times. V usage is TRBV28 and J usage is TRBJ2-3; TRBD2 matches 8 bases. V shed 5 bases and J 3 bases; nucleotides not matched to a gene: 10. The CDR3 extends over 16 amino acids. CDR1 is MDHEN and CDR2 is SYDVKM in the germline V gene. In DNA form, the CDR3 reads TGTGCCAGCAGTCAAACCAAGCGGGGGCTGACAGATACGCAGTATTTT. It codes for CASSQTKRGLTDTQYF.

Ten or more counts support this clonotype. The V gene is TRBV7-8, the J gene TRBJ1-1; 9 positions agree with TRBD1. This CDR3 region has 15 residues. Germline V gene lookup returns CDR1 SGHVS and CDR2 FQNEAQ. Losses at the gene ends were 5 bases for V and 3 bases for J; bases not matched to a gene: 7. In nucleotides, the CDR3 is TGTGCCAGCAGCCGCCGGGGACAGGGCCACACTGAAGCTTTCTTT. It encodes CASSRRGQGHTEAFF. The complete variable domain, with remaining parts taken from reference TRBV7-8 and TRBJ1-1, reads GAGVSQSPRYKVAKRGQDVALRCDPISGHVSLFWYQQALGQGPEFLTYFQNEAQLDKSGLPSDRFFAERPEGSVSTLKIQRTQQEDSAVYLCASSRRGQGHTEAFFGQGTRLTVV.